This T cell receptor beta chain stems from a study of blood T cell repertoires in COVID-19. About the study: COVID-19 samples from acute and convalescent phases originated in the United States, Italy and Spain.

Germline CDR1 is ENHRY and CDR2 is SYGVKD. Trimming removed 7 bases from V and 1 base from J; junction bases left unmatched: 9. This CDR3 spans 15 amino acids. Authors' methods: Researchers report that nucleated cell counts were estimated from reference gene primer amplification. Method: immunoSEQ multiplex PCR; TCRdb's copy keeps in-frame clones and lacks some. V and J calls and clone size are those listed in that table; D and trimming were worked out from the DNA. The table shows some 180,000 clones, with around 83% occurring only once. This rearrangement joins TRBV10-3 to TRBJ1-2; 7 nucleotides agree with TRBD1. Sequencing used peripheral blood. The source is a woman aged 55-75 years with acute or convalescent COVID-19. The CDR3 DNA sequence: TGTGCCATCACCCAGGGGACAGTCCGTAACTATGGCTACACCTTC. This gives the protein CAITQGTVRNYGYTF.